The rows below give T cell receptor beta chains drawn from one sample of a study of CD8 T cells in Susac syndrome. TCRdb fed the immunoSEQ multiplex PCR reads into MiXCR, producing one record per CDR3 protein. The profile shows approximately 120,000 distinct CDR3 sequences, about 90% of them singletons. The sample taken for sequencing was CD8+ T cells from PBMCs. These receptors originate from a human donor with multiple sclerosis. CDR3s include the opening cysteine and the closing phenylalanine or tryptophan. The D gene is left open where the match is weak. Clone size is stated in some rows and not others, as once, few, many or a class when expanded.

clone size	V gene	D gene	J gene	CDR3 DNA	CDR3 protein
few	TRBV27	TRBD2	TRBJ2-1	TGTGCCAGCAGTTTAACTAGCGGCAACAATGAGCAGTTCTTC	CASSLTSGNNEQFF
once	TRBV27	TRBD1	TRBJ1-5	TGTGCCAGCAGTGGGACAGGGGGAATGGGCCAGCCCCAGCATTTT	CASSGTGGMGQPQHF
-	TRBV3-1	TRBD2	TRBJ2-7	TGTGCCAGCAGCCAAAACGGACTAGCAAAGGGCTACGAGCAGTACTTC	CASSQNGLAKGYEQYF
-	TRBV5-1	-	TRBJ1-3	TGCGCCAGCAGCTTGGACACGGATCCTGGAAACACCATATATTTT	CASSLDTDPGNTIYF
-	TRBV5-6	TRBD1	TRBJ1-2	TGTGCCAGCAGCTGGGCAACCGGGACAGGGAGTCCAAGAGGCGGCTACACCTTC	CASSWATGTGSPRGGYTF
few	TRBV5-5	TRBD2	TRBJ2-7	TGTGCCAGCACCTCGCTTGGAGCTAGCGGGGGTTACGAGCAGTACTTC	CASTSLGASGGYEQYF
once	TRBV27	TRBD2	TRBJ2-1	TGTGCCAGCAGTTCCTCTAGCGGGGGATACAATGAGCAGTTCTTC	CASSSSSGGYNEQFF
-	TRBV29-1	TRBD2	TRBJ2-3	TGCAGCGTTGAAGAAGGACTAGCGGGAGGCACAGATACGCAGTATTTT	CSVEEGLAGGTDTQYF
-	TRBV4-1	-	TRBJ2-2	TGCGCCAGCAGCCCTTTTACCGGGGAGCTGTTTTTT	CASSPFTGELFF
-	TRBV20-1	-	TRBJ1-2	TGCAGTGCTAGAGTTTATGGCTACACCTTC	CSARVYGYTF
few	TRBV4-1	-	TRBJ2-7	TGCGCCAGCAGTCAATGGGGGTACGAGCAGTACTTC	CASSQWGYEQYF
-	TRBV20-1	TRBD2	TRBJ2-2	TGCAGTGCTAGAGATAGGCTAGCGGGAGAGGTTACCGGGGAGCTGTTTTTT	CSARDRLAGEVTGELFF
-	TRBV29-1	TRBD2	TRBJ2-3	TGCAGCGTTGGCGGGACTAGCGGGCACCCTAGCACAGATACGCAGTATTTT	CSVGGTSGHPSTDTQYF
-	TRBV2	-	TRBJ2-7	TGTGCCAGCAGTGAAGAGGGACCAGTTAGCTACGAGCAGTACTTC	CASSEEGPVSYEQYF
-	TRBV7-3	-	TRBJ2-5	TGTGCCAGCAGCTTAGCGGGGAGCCCCGGGGAGACCCAGTACTTC	CASSLAGSPGETQYF
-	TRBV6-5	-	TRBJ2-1	TGTGCCAGCAGTTCGCGCGATGAGCAGTTCTTC	CASSSRDEQFF
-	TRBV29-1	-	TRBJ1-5	TGCAGCGTATCCCATGGGGGCAGCAATCAGCCCCAGCATTTT	CSVSHGGSNQPQHF
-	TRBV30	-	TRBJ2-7	TGTGCCTGGAGGGCAAGTCTAGTGAACGAGCAGTACTTC	CAWRASLVNEQYF
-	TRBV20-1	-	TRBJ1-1	TGCAGTGCCATTCAACTAAACACTGAAGCTTTCTTT	CSAIQLNTEAFF
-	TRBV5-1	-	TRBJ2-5	TGCGCCAGCAGCTTCACATCTAGCGATCCGTACTTC	CASSFTSSDPYF
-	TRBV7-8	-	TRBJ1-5	TGTGCCCAGCAGGGGTTAGGGGTTTGCCAGCCCCAGCATTTT	CAQQGLGVCQPQHF
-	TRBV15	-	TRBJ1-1	TGTGCCACCAGCTCGGCCCTGAACACTGAAGCTTTCTTT	CATSSALNTEAFF
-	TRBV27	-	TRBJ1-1	TGTGCCAGCAGTTCCAGGGTGAACACTGAAGCTTTCTTT	CASSSRVNTEAFF
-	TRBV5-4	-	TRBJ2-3	TGTGCCAGCAGCTTTAGTATATCTCTGGGCACAGATACGCAGTATTTT	CASSFSISLGTDTQYF
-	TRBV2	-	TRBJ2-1	TGTGCCAGCAGTGAACTGGCGTCGGATGAGCAGTTCTTC	CASSELASDEQFF
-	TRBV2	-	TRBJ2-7	TGTGCCAGCAGTGAAGCGGCAGGTCTGATCTACGAGCAGTACTTC	CASSEAAGLIYEQYF
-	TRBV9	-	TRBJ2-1	TGTGCCAGCAGCGTAGGGGTTTGGGACTCTCTTAATGAGCAGTTCTTC	CASSVGVWDSLNEQFF
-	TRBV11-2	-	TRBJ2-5	TGTGCCAGCAGCTTAGTTCGTACGGAAGAGACCCAGTACTTC	CASSLVRTEETQYF
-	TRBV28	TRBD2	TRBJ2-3	TGTGCCAGCAGTTGGGGGACTAGCGGGAGTTATGGCACAGATACGCAGTATTTT	CASSWGTSGSYGTDTQYF
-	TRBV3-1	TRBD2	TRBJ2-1	TGTGCCAGCAGCCGACTTAGCGGGGCGTCCTACAATGAGCAGTTCTTC	CASSRLSGASYNEQFF
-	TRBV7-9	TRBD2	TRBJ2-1	TGTGCCAGCACCAAGACTAGCGGTAACAATGAGCAGTTCTTC	CASTKTSGNNEQFF
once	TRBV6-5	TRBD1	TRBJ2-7	TGTGCCAGCAGTTACTCCGGACAGGGAATCTACGAGCAGTACTTC	CASSYSGQGIYEQYF
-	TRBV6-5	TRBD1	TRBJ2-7	TGTGCCAGCAGTTACACCCGGACAGGGGGCGAGCAGTACTTC	CASSYTRTGGEQYF
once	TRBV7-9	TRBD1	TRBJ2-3	TGTGCCAGCAGCTTAGGACAGGGTATGACAGATACGCAGTATTTT	CASSLGQGMTDTQYF
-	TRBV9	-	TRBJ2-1	TGTGCCAGCAGCGGAGGGACCCCAAACAATGAGCAGTTCTTC	CASSGGTPNNEQFF
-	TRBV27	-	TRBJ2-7	TGTGCCAGCAGTTACGCGGGATCCTACGAGCAGTACTTC	CASSYAGSYEQYF
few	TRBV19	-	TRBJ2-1	TGTGCCAGTAGTCCTTGGAGCAATGAGCAGTTCTTC	CASSPWSNEQFF
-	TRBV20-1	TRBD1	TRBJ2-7	TGCAGTGCTAGAGACCCAGACAGGGGGCACTACGAGCAGTACTTC	CSARDPDRGHYEQYF
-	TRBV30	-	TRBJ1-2	TGTGCCTGGAGTGACCCATCCCTCACGGACCGCTACTATGGCTACACCTTC	CAWSDPSLTDRYYGYTF
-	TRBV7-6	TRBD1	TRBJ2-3	TGTGCCAGCAGCTTAGCCATAACAGGGGGCATCGCAGATACGCAGTATTTT	CASSLAITGGIADTQYF
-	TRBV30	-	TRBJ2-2	TGTGCCTGGATGAGTACTAGCCTCTCGGGGGAGCTGTTTTTT	CAWMSTSLSGELFF
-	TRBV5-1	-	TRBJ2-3	TGCGCCAGCAGCAGCCCCAGCGGGTTCACAGATACGCAGTATTTT	CASSSPSGFTDTQYF